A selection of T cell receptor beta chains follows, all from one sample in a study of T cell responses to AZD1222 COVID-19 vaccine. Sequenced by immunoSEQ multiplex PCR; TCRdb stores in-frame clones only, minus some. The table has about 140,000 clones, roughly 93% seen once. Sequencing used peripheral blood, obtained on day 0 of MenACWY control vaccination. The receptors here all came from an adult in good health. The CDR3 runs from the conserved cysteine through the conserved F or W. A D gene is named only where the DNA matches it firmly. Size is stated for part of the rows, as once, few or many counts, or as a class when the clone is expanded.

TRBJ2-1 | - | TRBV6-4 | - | TGTGCCAGCAGTGACGGGTCTTACAATGAGCAGTTCTTC | CASSDGSYNEQFF
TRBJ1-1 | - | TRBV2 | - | TGTGCCAGCAGCAACCAGGGAGACGGAGTCTTGAACACTGAAGCTTTCTTT | CASSNQGDGVLNTEAFF
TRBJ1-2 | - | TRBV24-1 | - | TGTGCCACCAGCAGGCCCCTACCTTCTAACTATGGCTACACCTTC | CATSRPLPSNYGYTF
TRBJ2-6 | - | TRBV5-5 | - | TGTGCCAGCAGCTGGTCTGGGGCCAACGTCCTGACTTTC | CASSWSGANVLTF
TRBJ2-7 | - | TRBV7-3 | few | TGTGCCAGCAGCTTCAGGGAAGGGTTCGAGCAGTACTTC | CASSFREGFEQYF
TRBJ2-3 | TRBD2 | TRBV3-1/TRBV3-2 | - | TGTGCCAGCAGCCCAAGGCTCCTAGCGGGAGGGGCAGATACGCAGTATTTT | CASSPRLLAGGADTQYF
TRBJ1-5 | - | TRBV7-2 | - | TGTGCCAGCAGCTTAGATAGCAATCAGCCCCAGCATTTT | CASSLDSNQPQHF
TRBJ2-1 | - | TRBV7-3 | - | TGTGCCAGCAGTTTATTGGGGGATGAGCAGTTCTTC | CASSLLGDEQFF
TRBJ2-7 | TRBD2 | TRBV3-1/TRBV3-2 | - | TGTGCCAGCAGCCAAGCCGGGACTAGCGGGGTAGGCGAGCAGTACTTC | CASSQAGTSGVGEQYF
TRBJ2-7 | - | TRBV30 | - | TGTGCCTGGAGTGCCGGGATTACCTACGAGCAGTACTTC | CAWSAGITYEQYF
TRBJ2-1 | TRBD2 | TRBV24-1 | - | TGTGCCACCAGTGAGGGCGGGGGTTCAATTAATGAGCAGTTCTTC | CATSEGGGSINEQFF
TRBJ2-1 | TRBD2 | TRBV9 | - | TGTGCCAGCAGCGTAGATCCCTTAGCGGGGGTCCTCAATGAGCAGTTCTTC | CASSVDPLAGVLNEQFF
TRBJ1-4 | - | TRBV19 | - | TGTGCCAGTAGTAGAGCGGGACTGACGGAAAAACTGTTTTTT | CASSRAGLTEKLFF
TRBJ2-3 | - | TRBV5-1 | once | TGCGCCAGCAGCTTAGATGACCCACCTGGCACAGATACGCAGTATTTT | CASSLDDPPGTDTQYF
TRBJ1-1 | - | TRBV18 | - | TGTGCCAGCTCACCACGGCTGAACACTGAAGCTTTCTTT | CASSPRLNTEAFF
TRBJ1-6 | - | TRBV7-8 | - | TGTGCCAGCCTTCGGGGGGGCGGCTCACCCCTCCACTTT | CASLRGGGSPLHF
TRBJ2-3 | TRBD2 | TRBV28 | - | TGTGCCAGCAGTCGTCTAGCGGGAGCAGATACGCAGTATTTT | CASSRLAGADTQYF
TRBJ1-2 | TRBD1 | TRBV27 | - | TGTGCCAGCAGTGAACAGGGGGCAGTTAACTATGGCTACACCTTC | CASSEQGAVNYGYTF
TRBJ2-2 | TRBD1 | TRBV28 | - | TGTGCCAGCAGACCTGAACTGAGACAGGGCTTCGGCGGGGAGCTGTTTTTT | CASRPELRQGFGGELFF
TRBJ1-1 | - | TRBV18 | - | TGTGCCAGCTCACCACCGAGCAGATCGAACACTGAAGCTTTCTTT | CASSPPSRSNTEAFF
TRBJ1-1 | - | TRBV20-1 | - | TGCAGTGCTAGTCGAGGGGGTGAGGAGACTGAAGCTTTCTTT | CSASRGGEETEAFF